This T cell receptor (beta chain) was documented in a study of blood T cell repertoires in COVID-19. Germline lookup yields CDR1 SGHAT and CDR2 FQNNGV. This CDR3 is built from 15 residues. V trimming: 3 bases; J trimming: 2 bases; junction bases outside the gene matches: 4. In the original processing: Amplification from reference gene primers served as the basis for estimated nucleated cell counts. TCRdb keeps only in-frame clones here, not all; method: immunoSEQ multiplex PCR. V and J calls and clone size are those listed in that table; D and trimming were worked out from the DNA. The profile shows about 14,000 clones, over 75% of them singletons.

This receptor was identified in a human donor in a cohort sampled during active COVID-19. Sequences were obtained from peripheral blood. The chain couples TRBV11-2 to TRBJ1-3; TRBD1 matches at 7 bases. The CDR3 loop is CASSLDGTAGNTIYF. CDR3 nucleotide sequence: TGTGCCAGCAGCTTGGACGGGACAGCTGGAAACACCATATATTTT.